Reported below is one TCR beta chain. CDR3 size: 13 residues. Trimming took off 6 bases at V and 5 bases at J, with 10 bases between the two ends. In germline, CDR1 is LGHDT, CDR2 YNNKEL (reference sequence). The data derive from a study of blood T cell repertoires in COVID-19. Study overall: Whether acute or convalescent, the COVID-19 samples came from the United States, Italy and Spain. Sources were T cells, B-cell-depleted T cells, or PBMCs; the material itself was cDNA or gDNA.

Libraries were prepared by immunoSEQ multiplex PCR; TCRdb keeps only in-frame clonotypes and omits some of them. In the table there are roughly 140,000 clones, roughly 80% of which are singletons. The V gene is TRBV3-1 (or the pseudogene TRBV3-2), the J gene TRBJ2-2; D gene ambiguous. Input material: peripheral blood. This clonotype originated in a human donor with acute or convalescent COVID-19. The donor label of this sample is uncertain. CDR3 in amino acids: CASSLLITGELFF. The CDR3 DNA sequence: TGTGCCAGCAGTCTCCTTATTACCGGGGAGCTGTTTTTT.